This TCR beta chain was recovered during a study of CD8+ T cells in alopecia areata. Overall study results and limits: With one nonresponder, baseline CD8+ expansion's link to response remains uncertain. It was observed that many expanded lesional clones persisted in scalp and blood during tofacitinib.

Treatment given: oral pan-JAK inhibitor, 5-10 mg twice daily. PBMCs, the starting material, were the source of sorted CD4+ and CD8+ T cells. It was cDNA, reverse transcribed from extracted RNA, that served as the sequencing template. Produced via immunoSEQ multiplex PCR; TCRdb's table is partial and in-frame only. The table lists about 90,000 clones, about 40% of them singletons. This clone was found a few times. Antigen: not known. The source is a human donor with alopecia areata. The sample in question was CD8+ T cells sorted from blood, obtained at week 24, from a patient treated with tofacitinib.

CDR3: CSALTGGYEQYF. CDR3 nucleotides: TGCAGCGCATTGACAGGAGGCTACGAGCAGTACTTC. The V gene is TRBV29-1, the J gene TRBJ2-5, with a tentative D call TRBD1 (6 bases). With the DNA end fitting TRBJ2-7 better, the J assignment may be wrong. Germline assignment: CDR1 SQVTM and CDR2 ANQGSEA. The CDR3 extends over 12 amino acids.